This paragraph reports one TCR beta chain. Trimming cost V 3 bases and J 7 bases; bases outside gene matches: 7. Germline lookup yields CDR1 SGHTS and CDR2 YDEGEE. The CDR3 totals 15 residues. Per the authors' pipeline: Reference gene primer amplification gave estimated nucleated cell counts. TCRdb's copy holds only in-frame clones and misses some; the assay was immunoSEQ multiplex PCR. V and J calls and clone size follow that table, whereas D and trimming were derived from the DNA. The sample lists almost 30,000 clones; nearly 80% were seen once. These data come from a study of blood T cell repertoires in COVID-19. Study-wide background: Researchers got acute and convalescent COVID-19 samples from the United States, Italy and Spain. Sample material is recorded as cDNA or gDNA derived from T cells, B-cell-depleted T cells, or PBMCs.

This sequence was found in a woman between 65 and 79 years old with acute or convalescent COVID-19. The sample consisted of peripheral blood. The gene calls are TRBV5-8 and TRBJ1-5; 10 positions agree with TRBD1. CDR3 in amino acids: CASSYTGTGEQPQHF. For the CDR3, the DNA is TGTGCCAGCAGCTACACCGGGACAGGGGAACAGCCCCAGCATTTT.